This entry lists 9 T cell receptor beta chains sequenced from one sample in a study of T cell changes during pregnancy in multiple sclerosis. The repertoire was sequenced with immunoSEQ multiplex PCR; TCRdb's copy has only in-frame clones and lacks some. Found here are 35,000 to 50,000 clones, roughly 90% of them singletons; the top ten hold around 1.5%. The sample consisted of PBMCs (not recorded whether the cells were cultured). Every receptor here comes from a female donor with multiple sclerosis, enrolled in a pregnancy study.

V gene TRBV4-1 combines with J gene TRBJ2-5, with TRBD2 as a possible D gene (5 bases). The germline V and J ends were trimmed by 0 bases and 2 bases, with 10 bases remaining between them. The CDR3 contains 15 residues. Germline V gene data show CDR1 as MGHRA and CDR2 as YSYEKL. The CDR3, as DNA: TGCGCCAGCAGCCAAGATTTCGGCGGGCAAGAGACCCAGTACTTC. This encodes CASSQDFGGQETQYF.

The CDR3 sequence: CASSQDRNSYNEQFF. The CDR3 DNA sequence: TGCGCCAGCAGCCAAGATAGAAACTCCTACAATGAGCAGTTCTTC. The V call is TRBV4-3, the J call TRBJ2-1, with no clear D. This CDR3 comprises 15 residues. Germline lookup yields CDR1 LGHNA and CDR2 YSLEER. Trimming cost V 0 bases and J 0 bases, with 6 bases left between them.

This clone was observed once. The gene calls are TRBV5-4 and TRBJ1-1, with D possibly being TRBD1 (5 bases). Trimming pared 4 bases from V and 1 base from J, leaving 14 bases between. CDR3 size: 15 residues. Germline lookup yields CDR1 SGHNT and CDR2 YYREEE (reference sequence). The CDR3 protein is CASSQDETENTEAFF. For the CDR3, the DNA is TGTGCCAGCAGCCAAGATGAGACAGAGAACACTGAAGCTTTCTTT.

This chain links TRBV2 with TRBJ1-5; 7 bases are a match to TRBD1. The CDR3 runs to 15 residues. The ends lost 6 bases at V and 1 base at J; junction bases unmatched: 6. Germline values: CDR1 SNHLY, CDR2 FYNNEI. The CDR3 region has the DNA TGTGCCAGCAGAGACAGGGAAGGGAGCAATCAGCCCCAGCATTTT. Its protein is CASRDREGSNQPQHF. Full variable domain (rest looked up from reference TRBV2 and TRBJ1-5): EPEVTQTPSHQVTQMGQEVILRCVPISNHLYFYWYRQILGQKVEFLVSFYNNEISEKSEIFDDQFSVERPDGSNFTLKIRSTKLEDSAMYFCASRDREGSNQPQHFGDGTRLSIL.

The chain joins TRBV7-3 to TRBJ2-1; D remains unclear. Per germline, CDR1 SGHTA and CDR2 FQGTGA. There are 13 residues in the CDR3. V lost 2 bases and J 6 bases, leaving 8 bases between the germline ends. This CDR3 reads CASSLWRSNEQFF. CDR3 sequence (DNA): TGTGCCAGCAGCTTATGGAGAAGCAATGAGCAGTTCTTC.

V gene TRBV5-1 combines with J gene TRBJ2-7; the D call may be TRBD1 or TRBD2 (6 bases each). There are 14 residues in the CDR3. CDR1 and CDR2 from the germline V gene are SGHRS and YFSETQ. V was pared by 3 bases and J by 3 bases, with 13 bases between. The CDR3 protein is CASSSNGGYYEQYF. As DNA, the CDR3 is TGCGCCAGCAGCTCAAACGGGGGCTACTACGAGCAGTACTTC. Supplemented by reference TRBV5-1 and TRBJ2-7, the full variable domain reads KAGVTQTPRYLIKTRGQQVTLSCSPISGHRSVSWYQQTPGQGLQFLFEYFSETQRNKGNFPGRFSGRQFSNSRSEMNVSTLELGDSALYLCASSSNGGYYEQYFGPGTRLTVT.

This clone was seen just once. This rearrangement joins TRBV5-6 to TRBJ2-3; TRBD2 is a possible D gene (5 bases). With 5 bases removed from V and 0 bases from J, the gap between germline ends came to 10 bases. The germline V gene encodes CDR1 SGHDT and CDR2 YYEEEE. The CDR3 extends over 14 amino acids. The CDR3 loop is CASSIALSTDTQYF. The CDR3 bases are TGTGCCAGCAGTATAGCGCTAAGCACAGATACGCAGTATTTT.

This clone was seen once. V gene TRBV28 combines with J gene TRBJ2-7; 13 bases agree with TRBD2. CDR3 length: 14 residues. Germline loops: CDR1 MDHEN, CDR2 SYDVKM. The ends lost 7 bases at V and 4 bases at J; junction bases unmatched: 4. The CDR3 spells CASTRLAGGYEQYF. In DNA form, the CDR3 reads TGTGCCAGCACAAGACTAGCGGGAGGATACGAGCAGTACTTC.

The genes are TRBV4-2 and TRBJ2-7; tentative D call: TRBD1 (5 bases). Trimming shortened V by 1 base and J by 1 base, and 11 bases separated the two germline ends. CDR1 is LGHNA and CDR2 is YNFKEQ in the germline V gene. The CDR3 loop spans 15 amino acids. The CDR3: CASSQVVGVSYEQYF. The CDR3 DNA reads TGTGCCAGCAGCCAAGTGGTAGGGGTTTCCTACGAGCAGTACTTC.